The text below deals with one T cell receptor beta chain. The germline gives CDR1 SGDLS, CDR2 YYNGEE. CDR3 size: 14 residues. Trimming removed 5 bases from V and 3 bases from J, with 14 bases in between. The source of the sample is a study of blood T cell repertoires in COVID-19. In the study overall: Acute-phase and convalescent COVID-19 samples originated in the United States, Italy and Spain. From T cells, B-cell-depleted T cells, or PBMCs came the material, which was cDNA or gDNA.

How the authors handled the data: Researchers report that nucleated cell counts were estimated from reference gene primer amplification. Method: immunoSEQ multiplex PCR; TCRdb's copy keeps in-frame clones and lacks some. The V and J calls and clone size come from that table; D and trimming were worked out from the DNA. The table has just over 250,000 clones, 88% seen once. V and J are TRBV9 and TRBJ1-1; maybe TRBD1 (6 bases). The TCR was taken from a man aged 60-69 years who had recovered from COVID-19. Sequences were obtained from peripheral blood. This CDR3 is CASRPAGADTEAFF. CDR3 nucleotide sequence: TGTGCCAGCAGACCCGCGGGGGCTGACACTGAAGCTTTCTTT.